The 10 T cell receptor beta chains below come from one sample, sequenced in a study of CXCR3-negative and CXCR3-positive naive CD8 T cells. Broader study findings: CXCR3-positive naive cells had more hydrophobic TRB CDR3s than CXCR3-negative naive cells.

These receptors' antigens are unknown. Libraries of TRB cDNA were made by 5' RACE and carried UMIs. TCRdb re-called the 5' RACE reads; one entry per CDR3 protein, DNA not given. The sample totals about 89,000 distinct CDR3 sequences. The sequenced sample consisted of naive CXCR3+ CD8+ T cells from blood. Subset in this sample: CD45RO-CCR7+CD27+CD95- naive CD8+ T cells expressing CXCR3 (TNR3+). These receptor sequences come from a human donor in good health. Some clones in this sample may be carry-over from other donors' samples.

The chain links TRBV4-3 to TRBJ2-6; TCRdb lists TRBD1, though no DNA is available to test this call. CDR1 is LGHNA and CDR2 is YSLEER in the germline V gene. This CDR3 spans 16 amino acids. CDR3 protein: CASSQTTGTGANVLTF.

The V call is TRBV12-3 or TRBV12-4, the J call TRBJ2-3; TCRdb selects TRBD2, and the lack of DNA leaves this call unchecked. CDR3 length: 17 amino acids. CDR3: CASSDFPLAGGTDTQYF.

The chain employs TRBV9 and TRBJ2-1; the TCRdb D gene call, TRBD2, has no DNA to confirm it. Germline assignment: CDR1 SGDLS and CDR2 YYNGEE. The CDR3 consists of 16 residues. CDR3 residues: CASSDSRLAGDNEQFF.

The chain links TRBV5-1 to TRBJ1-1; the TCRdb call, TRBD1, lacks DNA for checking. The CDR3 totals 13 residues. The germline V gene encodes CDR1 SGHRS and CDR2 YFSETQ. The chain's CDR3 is CASSLDTGSEAFF.

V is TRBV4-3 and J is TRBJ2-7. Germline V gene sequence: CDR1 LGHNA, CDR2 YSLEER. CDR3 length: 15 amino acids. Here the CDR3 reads CASSQEFEGSYEQYF.

The CDR3 sequence is CASSQDVGRGYTDTQYF. The rearrangement links TRBV4-1 to TRBJ2-3; absent DNA, TCRdb's TRBD1 call cannot be checked. Germline V gives CDR1 MGHRA, CDR2 YSYEKL. The CDR3 is 17 amino acids.

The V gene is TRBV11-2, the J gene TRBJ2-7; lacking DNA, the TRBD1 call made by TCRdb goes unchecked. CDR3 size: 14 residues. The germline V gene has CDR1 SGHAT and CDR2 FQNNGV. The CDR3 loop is CASSTGTGTYEQYF.

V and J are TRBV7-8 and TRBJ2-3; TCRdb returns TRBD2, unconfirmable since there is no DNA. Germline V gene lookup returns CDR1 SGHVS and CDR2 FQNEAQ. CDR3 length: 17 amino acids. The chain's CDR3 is CASSQGAGTSRADTQYF.

This chain's CDR3 is CASSPYAGTSNIGQFF. This chain joins TRBV7-6 and TRBJ2-1; TCRdb calls TRBD2, which cannot be checked without DNA. The CDR3 is 16 residues long. Germline CDR1 SGHVS, CDR2 FNYEAQ.

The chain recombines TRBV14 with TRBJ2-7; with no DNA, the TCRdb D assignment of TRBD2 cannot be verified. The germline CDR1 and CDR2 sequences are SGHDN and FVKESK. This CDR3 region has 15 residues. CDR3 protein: CASSQESRAGYEQYF.